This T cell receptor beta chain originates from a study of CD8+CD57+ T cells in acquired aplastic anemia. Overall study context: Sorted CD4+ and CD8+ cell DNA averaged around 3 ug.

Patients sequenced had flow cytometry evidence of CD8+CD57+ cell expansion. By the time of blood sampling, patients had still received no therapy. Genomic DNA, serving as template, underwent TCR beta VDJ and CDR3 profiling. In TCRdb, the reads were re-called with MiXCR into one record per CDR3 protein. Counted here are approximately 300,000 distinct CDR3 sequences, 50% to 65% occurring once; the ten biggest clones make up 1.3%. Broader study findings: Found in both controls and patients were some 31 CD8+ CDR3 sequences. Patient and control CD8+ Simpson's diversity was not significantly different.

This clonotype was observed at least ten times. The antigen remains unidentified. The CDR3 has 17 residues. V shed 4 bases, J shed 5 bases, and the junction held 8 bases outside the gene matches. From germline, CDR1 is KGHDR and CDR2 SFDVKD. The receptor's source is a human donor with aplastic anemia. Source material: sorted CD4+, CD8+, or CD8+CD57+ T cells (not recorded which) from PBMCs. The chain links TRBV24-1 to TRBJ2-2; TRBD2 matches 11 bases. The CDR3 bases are TGTGCCACCAGTGACTCCTTAGCGGGGGGGCGTACCGGGGAGCTGTTTTTT. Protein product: CATSDSLAGGRTGELFF.